The source of this T cell receptor (beta chain) is a study of brain metastases from non-small cell lung cancer. Overall study findings and caveats: Expanded T-cell clones appeared in approximately 67% of brain metastases over primaries. Brain metastases had lower T-cell infiltration than primary tumors.

Measured with immunoSEQ multiplex PCR; TCRdb has only the in-frame clones, and not every one. The sample includes about 2,600 clones, about 85% of them seen just once. The table lists this clone with a count of one. Its antigen is not known. The TCR originated in a donor aged 40 or over with non-small cell lung cancer. Material for sequencing was primary lung tumor tissue.

CDR3 sequence (DNA): TGTGCCAGCAAGGCAGGCGCCCTTGAAAAACTGTTTTTT. Encoded protein: CASKAGALEKLFF. V usage is TRBV6-5 and J usage is TRBJ1-4; D remains unclear. There are 13 residues in the CDR3. Germline V CDR1 and CDR2: MNHEY, SVGAGI. V lost 7 bases to trimming and J lost 7 bases, with 13 bases between them.